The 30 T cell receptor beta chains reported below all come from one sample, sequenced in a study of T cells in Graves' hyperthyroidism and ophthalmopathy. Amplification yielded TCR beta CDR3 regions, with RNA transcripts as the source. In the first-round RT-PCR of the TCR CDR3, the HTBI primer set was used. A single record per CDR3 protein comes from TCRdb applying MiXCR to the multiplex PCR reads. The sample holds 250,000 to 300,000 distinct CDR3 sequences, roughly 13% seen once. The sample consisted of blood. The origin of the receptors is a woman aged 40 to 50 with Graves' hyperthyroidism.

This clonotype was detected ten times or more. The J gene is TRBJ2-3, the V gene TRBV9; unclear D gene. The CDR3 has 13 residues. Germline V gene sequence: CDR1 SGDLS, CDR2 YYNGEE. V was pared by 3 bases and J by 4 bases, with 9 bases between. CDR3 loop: CASSGDSSDTQYF. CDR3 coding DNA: TGTGCCAGCAGCGGTGACTCTTCAGATACGCAGTATTTT.

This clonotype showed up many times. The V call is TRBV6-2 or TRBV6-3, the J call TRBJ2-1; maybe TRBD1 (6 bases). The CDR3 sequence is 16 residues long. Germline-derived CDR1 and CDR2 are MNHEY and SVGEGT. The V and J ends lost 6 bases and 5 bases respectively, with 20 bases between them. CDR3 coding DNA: TGTGCCAGCAGCTATAATCCGAGACAGGTGAACAATGAGCAGTTCTTC. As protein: CASSYNPRQVNNEQFF.

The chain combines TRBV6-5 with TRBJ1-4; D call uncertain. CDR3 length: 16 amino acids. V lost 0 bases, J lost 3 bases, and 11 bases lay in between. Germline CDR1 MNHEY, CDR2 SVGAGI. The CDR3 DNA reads TGTGCCAGCAGTTACTCGAGTAGGCCGCCTAATGAAAAACTGTTTTTT. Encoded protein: CASSYSSRPPNEKLFF.

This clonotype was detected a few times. CDR3 in DNA: TGTGCCAGCAGCTGGTTACCGGGACAGGGGACGAGGAATGAGCAGTTCTTC. Protein product: CASSWLPGQGTRNEQFF. This chain uses TRBV5-5 with TRBJ2-1; 10 bases fit TRBD1. The V and J ends lost 3 bases and 7 bases, in that order; junction bases with no gene match: 13. The germline V gene has CDR1 SGHKS and CDR2 YYEKEE (reference sequence). The CDR3 loop spans 17 amino acids.

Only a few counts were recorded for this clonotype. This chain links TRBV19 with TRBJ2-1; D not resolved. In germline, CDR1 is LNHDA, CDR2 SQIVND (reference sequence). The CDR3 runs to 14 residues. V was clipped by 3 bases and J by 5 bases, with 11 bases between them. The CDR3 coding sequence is TGTGCCAGTAGTATCTCCCCTCAACACAATGAGCAGTTCTTC. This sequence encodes CASSISPQHNEQFF.

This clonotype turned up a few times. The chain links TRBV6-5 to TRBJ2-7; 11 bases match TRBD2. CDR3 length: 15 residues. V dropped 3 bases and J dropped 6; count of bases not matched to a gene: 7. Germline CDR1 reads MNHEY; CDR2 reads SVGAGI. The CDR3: CASSYGVAGGGEQYF. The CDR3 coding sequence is TGTGCCAGCAGTTATGGAGTAGCGGGAGGGGGCGAGCAGTACTTC.

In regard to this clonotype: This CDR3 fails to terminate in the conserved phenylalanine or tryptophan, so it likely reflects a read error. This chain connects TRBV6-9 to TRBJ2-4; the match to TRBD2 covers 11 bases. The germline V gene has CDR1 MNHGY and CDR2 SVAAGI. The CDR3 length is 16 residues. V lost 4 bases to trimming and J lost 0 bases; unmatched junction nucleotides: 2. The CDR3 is CASSWTSGLAKNIQYL. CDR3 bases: TGTGCCAGCAGTTGGACTAGCGGGTTAGCCAAAAACATTCAGTACCTC.

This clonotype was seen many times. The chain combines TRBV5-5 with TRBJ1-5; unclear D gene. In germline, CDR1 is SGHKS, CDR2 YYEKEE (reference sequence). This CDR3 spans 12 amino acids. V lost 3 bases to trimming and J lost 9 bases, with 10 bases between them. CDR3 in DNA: TGTGCCAGCAGCTCCAGCGAGGGGCCCCAGCATTTT. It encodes CASSSSEGPQHF.

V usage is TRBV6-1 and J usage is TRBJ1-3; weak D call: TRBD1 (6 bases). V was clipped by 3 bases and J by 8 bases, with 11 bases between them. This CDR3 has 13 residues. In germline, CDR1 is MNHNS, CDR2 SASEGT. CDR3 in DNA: TGTGCCAGCAGTGAGGGGGCTGGGGACACCATATATTTT. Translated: CASSEGAGDTIYF.

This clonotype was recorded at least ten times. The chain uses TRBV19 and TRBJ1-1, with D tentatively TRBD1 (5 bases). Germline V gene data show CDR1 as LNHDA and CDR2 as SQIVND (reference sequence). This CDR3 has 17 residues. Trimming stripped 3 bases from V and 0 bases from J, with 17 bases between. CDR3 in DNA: TGTGCCAGTAGTATGGGCAGGGCGTCGCGCATGAACACTGAAGCTTTCTTT. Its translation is CASSMGRASRMNTEAFF.

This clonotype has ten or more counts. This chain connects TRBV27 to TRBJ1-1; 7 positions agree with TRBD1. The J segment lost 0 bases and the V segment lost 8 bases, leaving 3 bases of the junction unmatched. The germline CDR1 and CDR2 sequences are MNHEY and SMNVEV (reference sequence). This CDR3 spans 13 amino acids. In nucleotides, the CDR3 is TGTGCCAGCTTCACAGGGGTGAACACTGAAGCTTTCTTT. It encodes CASFTGVNTEAFF.

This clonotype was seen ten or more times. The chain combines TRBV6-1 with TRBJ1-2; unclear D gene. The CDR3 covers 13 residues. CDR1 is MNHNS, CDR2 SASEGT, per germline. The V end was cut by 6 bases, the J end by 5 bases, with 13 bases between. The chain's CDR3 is CASSKPTTYGYTF. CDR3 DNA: TGTGCCAGCAGCAAACCGACAACATATGGCTACACCTTC.

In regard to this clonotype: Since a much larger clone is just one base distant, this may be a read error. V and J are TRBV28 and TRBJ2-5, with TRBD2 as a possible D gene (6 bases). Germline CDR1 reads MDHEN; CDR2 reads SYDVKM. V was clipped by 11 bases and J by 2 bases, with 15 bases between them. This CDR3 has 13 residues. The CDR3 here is CAGYQEGQETQYF. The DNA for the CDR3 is TGTGCCGGCTACCAGGAGGGACAAGAGACCCAGTACTTC. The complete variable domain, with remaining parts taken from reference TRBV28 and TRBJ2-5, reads DVKVTQSSRYLVKRTGEKVFLECVQDMDHENMFWYRQDPGLGLRLIYFSYDVKMKEKGDIPEGYSVSREKKERFSLILESASTNQTSMYLCAGYQEGQETQYFGPGTRLLVL.

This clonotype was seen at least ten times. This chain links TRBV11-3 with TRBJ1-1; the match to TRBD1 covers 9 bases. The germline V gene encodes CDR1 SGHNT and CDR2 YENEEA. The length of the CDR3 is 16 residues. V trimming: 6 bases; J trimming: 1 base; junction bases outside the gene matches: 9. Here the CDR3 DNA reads TGTGCCAGCAGTTTAAGACCGGGACAGGGGAACACTGAAGCTTTCTTT. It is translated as CASSLRPGQGNTEAFF.

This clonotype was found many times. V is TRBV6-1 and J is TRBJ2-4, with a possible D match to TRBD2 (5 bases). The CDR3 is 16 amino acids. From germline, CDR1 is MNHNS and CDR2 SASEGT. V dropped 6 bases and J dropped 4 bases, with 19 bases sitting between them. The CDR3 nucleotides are TGTGCCAGCAGCCATTCCGTGAGGGCCGGGAAAAACATTCAGTACTTC. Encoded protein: CASSHSVRAGKNIQYF.

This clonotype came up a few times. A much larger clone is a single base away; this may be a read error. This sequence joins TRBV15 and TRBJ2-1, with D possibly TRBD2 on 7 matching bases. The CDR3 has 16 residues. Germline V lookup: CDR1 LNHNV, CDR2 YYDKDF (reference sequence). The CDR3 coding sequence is TGTGCCACCAGCAGGGTAAGCGGGACAAACTACATTGAGCAGTTCTTC. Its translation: CATSRVSGTNYIEQFF.

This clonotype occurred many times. CDR3 in amino acids: CASSNAQGYGQPQHF. Written as DNA, the CDR3 is TGTGCCAGCAGTAACGCACAGGGGTACGGTCAGCCCCAGCATTTT. J is TRBJ1-5 and V is TRBV27, with 7 bases aligning to TRBD1. With V trimmed by 5 bases and J by 6 bases, 10 bases remained unmatched. Germline CDR1 and CDR2: MNHEY and SMNVEV (reference sequence). The CDR3 contains 15 residues.

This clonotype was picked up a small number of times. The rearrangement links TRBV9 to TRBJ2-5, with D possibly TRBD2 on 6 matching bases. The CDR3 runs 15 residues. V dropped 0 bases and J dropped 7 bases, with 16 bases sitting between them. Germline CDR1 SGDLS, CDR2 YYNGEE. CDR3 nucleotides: TGTGCCAGCAGCGTAGGAACGGGAGCCACGGGGACCCAGTACTTC. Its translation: CASSVGTGATGTQYF. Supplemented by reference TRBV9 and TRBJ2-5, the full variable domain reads DSGVTQTPKHLITATGQRVTLRCSPRSGDLSVYWYQQSLDQGLQFLIQYYNGEERAKGNILERFSAQQFPDLHSELNLSSLELGDSALYFCASSVGTGATGTQYFGPGTRLLVL.

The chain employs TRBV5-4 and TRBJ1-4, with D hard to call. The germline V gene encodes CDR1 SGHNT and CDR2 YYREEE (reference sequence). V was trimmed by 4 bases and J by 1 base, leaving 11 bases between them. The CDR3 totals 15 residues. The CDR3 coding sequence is TGTGCCAGCAGCCAAGCGGAAGGAACTAATGAAAAACTGTTTTTT. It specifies CASSQAEGTNEKLFF.

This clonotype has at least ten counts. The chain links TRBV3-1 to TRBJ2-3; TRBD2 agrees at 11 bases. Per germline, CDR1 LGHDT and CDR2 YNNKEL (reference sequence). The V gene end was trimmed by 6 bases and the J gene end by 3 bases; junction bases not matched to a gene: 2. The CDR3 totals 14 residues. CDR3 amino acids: CASRTSGMTDTQYF. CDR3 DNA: TGTGCCAGCAGGACTAGCGGGATGACAGATACGCAGTATTTT.

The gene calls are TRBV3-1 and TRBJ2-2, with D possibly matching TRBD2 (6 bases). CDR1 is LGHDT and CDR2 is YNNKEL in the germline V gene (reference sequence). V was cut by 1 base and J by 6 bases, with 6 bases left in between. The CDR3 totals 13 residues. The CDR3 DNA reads TGTGCCAGCAGCCAAGGGGGGGCCGGGGAGCTGTTTTTT. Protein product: CASSQGGAGELFF. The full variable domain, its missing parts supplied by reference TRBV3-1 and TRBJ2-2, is DTAVSQTPKYLVTQMGNDKSIKCEQNLGHDTMYWYKQDSKKFLKIMFSYNNKELIINETVPNRFSPKSPDKAHLNLHINSLELGDSAVYFCASSQGGAGELFFGEGSRLTVL.

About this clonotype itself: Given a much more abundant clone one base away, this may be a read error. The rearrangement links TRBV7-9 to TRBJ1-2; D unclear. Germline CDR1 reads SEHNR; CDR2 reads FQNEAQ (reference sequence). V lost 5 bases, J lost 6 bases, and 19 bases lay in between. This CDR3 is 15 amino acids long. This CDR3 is CASSQSTFPPHGYTF. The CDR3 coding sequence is TGTGCCAGCAGCCAATCGACATTCCCCCCCCATGGCTACACCTTC. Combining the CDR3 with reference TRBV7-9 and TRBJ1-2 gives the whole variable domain DTGVSQNPRHKITKRGQNVTFRCDPISEHNRLYWYRQTLGQGPEFLTYFQNEAQLEKSRLLSDRFSAERPKGSFSTLEIQRTEQGDSAMYLCASSQSTFPPHGYTFGSGTRLTVV.

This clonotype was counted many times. For the CDR3, the DNA is TGTGCCAGCAGTTTAGGGGGGAGTTCACCCCTCCACTTT. Amino acids: CASSLGGSSPLHF. The chain carries TRBV12-3 or TRBV12-4 and TRBJ1-6; weak D call: TRBD1 (5 bases). V was cut by 1 base and J by 9 bases, with 7 bases left in between. The CDR3 loop spans 13 amino acids.

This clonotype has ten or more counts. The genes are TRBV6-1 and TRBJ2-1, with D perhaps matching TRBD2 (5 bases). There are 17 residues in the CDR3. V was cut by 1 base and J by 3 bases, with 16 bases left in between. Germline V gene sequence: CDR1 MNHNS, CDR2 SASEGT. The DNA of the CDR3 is TGTGCCAGCAGTGAAGAGTCGAGGAGGCCCGGCTACAATGAGCAGTTCTTC. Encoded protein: CASSEESRRPGYNEQFF.

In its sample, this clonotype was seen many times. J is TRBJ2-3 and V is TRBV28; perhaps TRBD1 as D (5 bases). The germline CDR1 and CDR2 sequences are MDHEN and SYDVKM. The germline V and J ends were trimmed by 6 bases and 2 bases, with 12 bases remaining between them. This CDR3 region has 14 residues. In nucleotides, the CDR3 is TGTGCCAGCAGCACCGACAGTTACACAGATACGCAGTATTTT. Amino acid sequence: CASSTDSYTDTQYF.

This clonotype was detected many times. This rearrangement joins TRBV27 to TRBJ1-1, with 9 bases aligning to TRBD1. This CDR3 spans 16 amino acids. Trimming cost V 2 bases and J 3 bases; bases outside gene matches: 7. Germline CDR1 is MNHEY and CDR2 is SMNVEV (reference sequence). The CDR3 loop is CASSLLTGGSDTEAFF. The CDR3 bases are TGTGCCAGCAGTTTACTAACAGGGGGCTCAGACACTGAAGCTTTCTTT.

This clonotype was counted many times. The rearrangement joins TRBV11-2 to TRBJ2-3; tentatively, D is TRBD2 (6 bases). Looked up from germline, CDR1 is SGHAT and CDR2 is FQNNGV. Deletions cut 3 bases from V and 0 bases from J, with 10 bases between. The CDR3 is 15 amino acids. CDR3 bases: TGTGCCAGCAGCTTCTCCGGGGGAAGCACAGATACGCAGTATTTT. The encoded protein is CASSFSGGSTDTQYF.

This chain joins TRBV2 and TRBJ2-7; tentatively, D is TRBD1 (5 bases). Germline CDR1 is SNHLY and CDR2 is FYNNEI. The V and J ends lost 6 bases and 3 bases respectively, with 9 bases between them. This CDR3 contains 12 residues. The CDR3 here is CASRTEGYEQYF. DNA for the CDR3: TGTGCCAGCAGGACAGAAGGCTACGAGCAGTACTTC.

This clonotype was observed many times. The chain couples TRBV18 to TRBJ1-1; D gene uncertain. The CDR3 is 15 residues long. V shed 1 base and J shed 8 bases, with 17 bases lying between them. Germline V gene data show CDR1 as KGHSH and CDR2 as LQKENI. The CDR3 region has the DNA TGTGCCAGCTCACCACTAAAGGCGGTGAAAACAGAAGCTTTCTTT. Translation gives CASSPLKAVKTEAFF.

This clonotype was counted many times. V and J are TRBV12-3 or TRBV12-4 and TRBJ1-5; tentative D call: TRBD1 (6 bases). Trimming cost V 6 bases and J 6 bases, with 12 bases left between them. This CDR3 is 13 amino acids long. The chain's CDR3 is CASRDKQGQPQHF. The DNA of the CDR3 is TGTGCCAGCAGAGACAAACAGGGTCAGCCCCAGCATTTT.